These 21 T cell receptor beta chains were all obtained from the same sample, sequenced in a study of blood T cell repertoires in COVID-19. Produced via immunoSEQ multiplex PCR; TCRdb's table is partial and in-frame only. Among about 410,000 clones listed, roughly 90% were seen once. The sequencing sample was made of peripheral blood. The receptors were gathered from a woman aged 25-40 years with active or convalescent COVID-19.

The chain uses TRBV4-1 and TRBJ2-3; TRBD2 aligns across 8 bases. Unmatched junction bases numbered 6, after V lost 0 bases and J lost 4 bases. The CDR3 length is 16 residues. The germline V gene has CDR1 MGHRA and CDR2 YSYEKL. The CDR3 nucleotides read TGCGCCAGCAGCCAAGAAACAGCGGGAGCGTCAGATACGCAGTATTTT. It yields the protein CASSQETAGASDTQYF.

This clone came up once. This chain uses TRBV18 with TRBJ1-1, with D unresolved. Looked up from germline, CDR1 is KGHSH and CDR2 is LQKENI. CDR3 size: 14 residues. V dropped 3 bases and J dropped 2 bases, with 10 bases sitting between them. This CDR3 is CASSPSQTNTEAFF. The CDR3 bases are TGTGCCAGCTCACCGTCGCAGACTAACACTGAAGCTTTCTTT.

The chain joins TRBV18 to TRBJ1-1; D possibly corresponds to TRBD1 (6 bases). Germline V lookup: CDR1 KGHSH, CDR2 LQKENI. CDR3 length: 13 amino acids. V was pared by 6 bases and J by 7 bases, with 15 bases between. The CDR3 region is CASSSKGGFEAFF. The CDR3, as DNA: TGTGCCAGCTCGTCTAAAGGGGGTTTTGAAGCTTTCTTT.

For this clone: The sample holds other DNA sequences that translate to the same CDR3. The chain is built from TRBV7-9 and TRBJ1-1, with a possible D match to TRBD1 (6 bases). V gave up 2 bases and J gave up 2 bases, with 9 bases separating them. From germline, CDR1 is SEHNR and CDR2 FQNEAQ (reference sequence). The CDR3 spans 14 residues. CDR3 sequence reads: CASSLQGLNTEAFF. In DNA, the CDR3 is TGTGCCAGCAGCTTACAGGGGTTAAACACTGAAGCTTTCTTT.

The CDR3 bases are TGTGCCAGCAGCTTAGCACCAGGGGGGAGCAATCAGCCCCAGCATTTT. Translating it yields CASSLAPGGSNQPQHF. The chain uses TRBV7-9 and TRBJ1-5; the match to TRBD1 covers 7 bases. There are 16 residues in the CDR3. CDR1 is SEHNR, CDR2 FQNEAQ, per germline (reference sequence). The V segment lost 0 bases and the J segment 1 base; nucleotides outside the gene matches: 3.

This sequence joins TRBV11-2 and TRBJ1-2, with D unclear. Germline V CDR1 and CDR2: SGHAT, FQNNGV. The CDR3 spans 15 residues. Trimming pared 6 bases from V and 8 bases from J, leaving 22 bases between. CDR3: CASRRMSGGLGGYTF. CDR3 nucleotide sequence: TGTGCCAGCAGAAGGATGTCGGGAGGCTTGGGCGGCTACACCTTC.

The chain employs TRBV24-1 and TRBJ2-3; a weak D match, TRBD2 (5 bases). Trimming stripped 5 bases from V and 6 bases from J, with 11 bases between. Germline CDR1 KGHDR, CDR2 SFDVKD. This CDR3 has 13 residues. The DNA of the CDR3 is TGTGCCACCAGTGGAGTCCGAGGGGATACGCAGTATTTT. Its translation is CATSGVRGDTQYF.

A few counts support this clone. V usage is TRBV6-5 and J usage is TRBJ1-2; 7 nucleotides agree with TRBD1. Germline trimming cut 6 bases from V and 8 bases from J; bases unmatched to any gene: 12. The germline CDR1 and CDR2 sequences are MNHEY and SVGAGI. The CDR3 is made up of 14 amino acids. CDR3 bases: TGTGCCAGCAGGCCTGACAGGGTTTCTGGGGGCTACACCTTC. Translation gives CASRPDRVSGGYTF.

The chain joins TRBV2 to TRBJ1-2; D call uncertain. The V end was cut by 6 bases, the J end by 0 bases, with 14 bases between. The CDR3 loop spans 15 amino acids. The germline V gene has CDR1 SNHLY and CDR2 FYNNEI. CDR3 region: CASRTVALANYGYTF. The CDR3, as DNA: TGTGCCAGCAGGACGGTAGCGCTTGCTAACTATGGCTACACCTTC.

This rearrangement joins TRBV7-9 to TRBJ1-2; the D gene is possibly TRBD1 (5 bases). Trimming removed 6 bases from V and 6 bases from J, with 17 bases in between. Germline V gives CDR1 SEHNR, CDR2 FQNEAQ (reference sequence). The CDR3 has 14 residues. CDR3 sequence (DNA): TGTGCCAGCAGAAGTGCAGGGTATGATGATGGCTACACCTTC. The encoded protein is CASRSAGYDDGYTF.

The count of this clone is one. The genes are TRBV29-1 and TRBJ2-5, with D possibly being TRBD2 (6 bases). This CDR3 comprises 13 residues. Per the germline V gene, CDR1 is SQVTM and CDR2 is ANQGSEA. V shed 4 bases and J shed 2 bases, with 11 bases lying between them. DNA of the CDR3: TGCAGCGTTGGGGGGGTAGGGCAAGAGACCCAGTACTTC. Amino acid sequence: CSVGGVGQETQYF.

A note on this clone: This clone may be a read error of a much larger clone one base away. This same CDR3 is encoded by further DNA sequences in the sample. CDR3 sequence: CASSPQGAEGYTF. CDR3 DNA: TGTGCCAGCTCACCACAGGGGGCGGAGGGCTACACCTTC. The chain employs TRBV18 and TRBJ1-2; 7 nucleotides agree with TRBD1. V trimming: 1 base; J trimming: 8 bases; junction bases outside the gene matches: 4. Germline V lookup: CDR1 KGHSH, CDR2 LQKENI. The CDR3 consists of 13 residues. Looking up the rest from reference TRBV18 and TRBJ1-2 gives the full variable domain: NAGVMQNPRHLVRRRGQEARLRCSPMKGHSHVYWYRQLPEEGLKFMVYLQKENIIDESGMPKERFSAEFPKEGPSILRIQQVVRGDSAAYFCASSPQGAEGYTFGSGTRLTVV.

This chain joins TRBV4-1 and TRBJ1-6; D unresolved. V lost 0 bases, J lost 0 bases, and 6 bases lay in between. The germline CDR1 and CDR2 sequences are MGHRA and YSYEKL. CDR3 length: 16 residues. The CDR3 region has the DNA TGCGCCAGCAGCCAAGATTCCAGCTCCTATAATTCACCCCTCCACTTT. Its translation is CASSQDSSSYNSPLHF.

The V and J genes are TRBV2 and TRBJ1-2; D possibly corresponds to TRBD1 (6 bases). The CDR3 is made up of 12 amino acids. CDR1 and CDR2 (germline): SNHLY, FYNNEI. V was shortened by 6 bases and J by 8 bases, with 13 bases between the two germline ends. In nucleotides, the CDR3 is TGTGCCAGCAGCGAGACAGGCCCGGGCTACACCTTC. Residues: CASSETGPGYTF.

In DNA, the CDR3 is TGTGCCAGCAGCTTAAATGGGCTCAGAAACACCATATATTTT. Amino acids: CASSLNGLRNTIYF. V and J are TRBV5-6 and TRBJ1-3; no clear D. V was trimmed by 2 bases and J by 5 bases, leaving 11 bases between them. Germline CDR1 reads SGHDT; CDR2 reads YYEEEE. The CDR3 totals 14 residues.

The rearrangement uses TRBV18 and TRBJ2-1; 8 positions match TRBD1. V lost 3 bases and J lost 7; bases outside the gene matches: 5. CDR1 and CDR2 (germline): KGHSH, LQKENI. The CDR3 is made up of 14 amino acids. The CDR3 spells CASSPGQVTNEQFF. The CDR3 DNA sequence: TGTGCCAGCTCACCGGGACAGGTCACAAATGAGCAGTTCTTC.

This chain joins TRBV29-1 and TRBJ2-7; a possible D gene is TRBD1 (6 bases). Trimming cost V 2 bases and J 6 bases, with 26 bases left between them. This CDR3 is built from 17 residues. The germline V gene has CDR1 SQVTM and CDR2 ANQGSEA. The CDR3 DNA is TGCAGCGTTGAAAGTAACAGGGAGTTTGAGTTCTACGGCGAGCAGTACTTC. Protein product: CSVESNREFEFYGEQYF.

The chain links TRBV18 to TRBJ2-7, with a weak D call TRBD1 (6 bases). Germline V lookup: CDR1 KGHSH, CDR2 LQKENI. The CDR3 is made up of 16 amino acids. Trimming shortened V by 1 base and J by 6 bases, and 19 bases separated the two germline ends. The CDR3 region is CASSPRTLPGHSEQYF. The CDR3 region has the DNA TGTGCCAGCTCACCACGAACTCTTCCGGGACACTCCGAGCAGTACTTC.

J is TRBJ1-1 and V is TRBV28; possibly TRBD1 for D (6 bases). From germline, CDR1 is MDHEN and CDR2 SYDVKM. The length of the CDR3 is 14 residues. Deletions cut 6 bases from V and 1 base from J, with 12 bases between. The CDR3 DNA follows: TGTGCCAGCAGGAAGAGGGGGGGGAACACTGAAGCTTTCTTT. Amino acids: CASRKRGGNTEAFF.

This clone turned up a few times. The chain links TRBV28 to TRBJ1-5; tentatively, D is TRBD1 (6 bases). The V gene lost 7 bases and the J gene lost 6 bases, with 16 bases spanning the gap. The length of the CDR3 is 14 residues. Germline V gives CDR1 MDHEN, CDR2 SYDVKM. The CDR3 sequence: CASIESMGAQPQHF. DNA of the CDR3: TGTGCCAGCATCGAATCAATGGGGGCTCAGCCCCAGCATTTT.

This rearrangement joins TRBV19 to TRBJ1-2; D is unresolved. This CDR3 contains 13 residues. Germline values: CDR1 LNHDA, CDR2 SQIVND (reference sequence). Trimming took 4 bases from V and 4 from J, leaving 10 bases between them. CDR3 region: CASSRQATYGYTF. The CDR3 DNA reads TGTGCCAGTAGTAGGCAGGCTACCTATGGCTACACCTTC.